Below, 16 T cell receptor beta chains from the same sample are listed, as sequenced in a study of PD-1 blockade in classical Hodgkin lymphoma. Time point reported: cycle 4 day 1 (C4D1), after 6 weeks of nivolumab. Each patient experienced a relapse that followed autologous stem cell transplantation, and brentuximab vedotin exposure varied. Method: immunoSEQ multiplex PCR; TCRdb's copy keeps in-frame clones and lacks some. Of tens of thousands of clones in the sample, less than 95% were seen once. The source was peripheral blood mononuclear cells (PBMCs), collected before the fourth cycle of nivolumab. Source of these receptors: a human donor with classical Hodgkin lymphoma.

On this clone itself: The sample holds other DNA sequences that translate to the same CDR3. The V and J genes are TRBV5-4 and TRBJ2-3; 14 nucleotides line up with TRBD2. Per germline, CDR1 SGHNT and CDR2 YYREEE (reference sequence). Trimming at V came to 1 base and at J to 2 bases, leaving 3 bases not matched to a gene. The CDR3 has 17 residues. CDR3 loop: CASSLRLAGGPTDTQYF. For the CDR3, the DNA is TGTGCCAGCAGCTTGAGACTAGCGGGGGGGCCCACAGATACGCAGTATTTT.

The CDR3 nucleotides are TGTGCCAGCAGCTTGAATCGACAGGGGGCCCCCTTACGTTACGAGCAGTACTTC. It codes for CASSLNRQGAPLRYEQYF. The V and J genes are TRBV5-6 and TRBJ2-7; TRBD1 aligns across 10 bases. This CDR3 has 18 amino acids. CDR1 and CDR2 (germline): SGHDT, YYEEEE. V gave up 1 base and J gave up 4 bases; unmatched junction bases: 14.

V gene TRBV2 combines with J gene TRBJ1-3; D gene uncertain. Germline assignment: CDR1 SNHLY and CDR2 FYNNEI. Trimming removed 8 bases from V and 0 bases from J, with 11 bases in between. This CDR3 comprises 14 residues. In DNA form, the CDR3 reads TGTGCCAGCTTACCAGCGATCTCTGGAAACACCATATATTTT. It yields the protein CASLPAISGNTIYF. The whole variable domain, filled in from reference TRBV2 and TRBJ1-3, reads EPEVTQTPSHQVTQMGQEVILRCVPISNHLYFYWYRQILGQKVEFLVSFYNNEISEKSEIFDDQFSVERPDGSNFTLKIRSTKLEDSAMYFCASLPAISGNTIYFGEGSWLTVV.

The V call is TRBV7-8, the J call TRBJ2-5; 7 bases are shared with TRBD2. There are 15 residues in the CDR3. CDR1 and CDR2 (germline): SGHVS, FQNEAQ. With V trimmed by 7 bases and J by 5 bases, 13 bases remained unmatched. CDR3 amino acids: CASMLKGLGGETQYF. The CDR3, as DNA: TGTGCCAGCATGCTCAAAGGACTGGGAGGGGAGACCCAGTACTTC.

The chain joins TRBV27 to TRBJ2-1, with D possibly TRBD2 on 5 matching bases. The CDR3 is made up of 14 amino acids. CDR1 is MNHEY, CDR2 SMNVEV, per germline (reference sequence). Trimming cost V 6 bases and J 3 bases, with 12 bases left between them. CDR3 protein: CASSPPGGYNEQFF. The CDR3 bases are TGTGCCAGCAGCCCTCCAGGAGGCTACAATGAGCAGTTCTTC.

The rearrangement links TRBV2 to TRBJ2-7, with 7 bases lining up with TRBD1. V lost 5 bases, J lost 3 bases, and 4 bases stayed unmatched. In germline, CDR1 is SNHLY, CDR2 FYNNEI. The CDR3 sequence is 13 residues long. The CDR3, as DNA: TGTGCCAGCAGTCGGGGACAGAACTACGAGCAGTACTTC. It codes for CASSRGQNYEQYF.

The V and J genes are TRBV9 and TRBJ1-2; a weak D match, TRBD1 (6 bases). The germline CDR1 and CDR2 sequences are SGDLS and YYNGEE. This CDR3 spans 18 amino acids. Trimming took off 6 bases at V and 4 bases at J, with 28 bases between the two ends. This CDR3 is CASNPRGTAPMDLYGYTF. CDR3 nucleotides: TGTGCCAGCAATCCCAGGGGTACAGCTCCGATGGACCTCTATGGCTACACCTTC.

V gene TRBV10-1 combines with J gene TRBJ2-1; 12 bases line up with TRBD2. The CDR3 spans 14 residues. Trimming took 4 bases from V and 5 from J; bases not matched to a gene: 0. From germline, CDR1 is WNHNN and CDR2 SYGVQD (reference sequence). The chain's CDR3 is CASSASGGDNEQFF. In nucleotides, the CDR3 is TGCGCCAGCAGTGCTAGCGGGGGGGACAATGAGCAGTTCTTC.

This sequence joins TRBV15 and TRBJ2-5; no firm D call. V was cut by 0 bases and J by 4 bases, with 15 bases left in between. The germline V gene encodes CDR1 LNHNV and CDR2 YYDKDF (reference sequence). CDR3 size: 16 residues. The CDR3 DNA is TGTGCCACCAGCAGAGATCCCCCAGCCCCCCGAGAGACCCAGTACTTC. Protein: CATSRDPPAPRETQYF.

The V call is TRBV9, the J call TRBJ2-2, with D possibly matching TRBD1 (5 bases). This CDR3 is 16 amino acids long. Germline V gene sequence: CDR1 SGDLS, CDR2 YYNGEE. Trimming cost V 0 bases and J 4 bases, with 13 bases left between them. The CDR3 DNA reads TGTGCCAGCAGCGTAGCCGGGCAGGGCGGCACCGGGGAGCTGTTTTTT. It is translated as CASSVAGQGGTGELFF.

The rearrangement links TRBV6-5 to TRBJ1-2; weak D call: TRBD1 (5 bases). The germline V gene encodes CDR1 MNHEY and CDR2 SVGAGI. The CDR3 spans 14 residues. Deletions cut 5 bases from V and 2 bases from J, with 12 bases between. For the CDR3, the DNA is TGTGCCAGCAGTCCGACGACAGCGAACTATGGCTACACCTTC. Its protein product is CASSPTTANYGYTF.

The chain has TRBV4-1 and TRBJ2-1; TRBD2 might be the D (6 bases). The CDR3 spans 16 residues. Trimming took 1 base from V and 6 from J, leaving 16 bases between them. Germline lookup yields CDR1 MGHRA and CDR2 YSYEKL. CDR3 DNA sequence: TGCGCCAGCAGCCAAGCATTGTTAGCAGCGGGCAATGAGCAGTTCTTC. This sequence encodes CASSQALLAAGNEQFF.

The chain recombines TRBV27 with TRBJ1-1; D is uncertain. Germline V gives CDR1 MNHEY, CDR2 SMNVEV (reference sequence). Trimming cost V 2 bases and J 1 base, with 11 bases left between them. The CDR3 is 15 amino acids. CDR3 DNA: TGTGCCAGCAGTTTACACTCCGGATCGAACACTGAAGCTTTCTTT. Amino acid sequence: CASSLHSGSNTEAFF.

This chain connects TRBV6-5 to TRBJ1-3; TRBD1 might be the D (6 bases). Germline values: CDR1 MNHEY, CDR2 SVGAGI. Trimming took 6 bases from V and 3 from J, leaving 15 bases between them. The CDR3 spans 15 residues. CDR3 nucleotides: TGTGCCAGCAGAAACCGGGGGGCGCGTGGAAACACCATATATTTT. Translated, it gives CASRNRGARGNTIYF.

The chain recombines TRBV6-1 with TRBJ1-6, with D possibly TRBD1 on 5 matching bases. Trimming removed 2 bases at V and 7 bases at J, with 9 bases between. From germline, CDR1 is MNHNS and CDR2 SASEGT. The CDR3 sequence is 14 residues long. The CDR3 nucleotides read TGTGCCAGCAGTGAATCGACAGCCAATTCACCCCTCCACTTT. This encodes CASSESTANSPLHF.

The chain recombines TRBV18 with TRBJ2-7; TRBD2 might be the D (6 bases). This CDR3 has 16 amino acids. The V end lost 0 bases, the J end lost 7 bases, and 19 bases lay between the germline ends. Germline V lookup: CDR1 KGHSH, CDR2 LQKENI. The CDR3 DNA follows: TGTGCCAGCTCACCACCATCGGGACTGAATGTGGGGGAGCAGTACTTC. It is translated as CASSPPSGLNVGEQYF.